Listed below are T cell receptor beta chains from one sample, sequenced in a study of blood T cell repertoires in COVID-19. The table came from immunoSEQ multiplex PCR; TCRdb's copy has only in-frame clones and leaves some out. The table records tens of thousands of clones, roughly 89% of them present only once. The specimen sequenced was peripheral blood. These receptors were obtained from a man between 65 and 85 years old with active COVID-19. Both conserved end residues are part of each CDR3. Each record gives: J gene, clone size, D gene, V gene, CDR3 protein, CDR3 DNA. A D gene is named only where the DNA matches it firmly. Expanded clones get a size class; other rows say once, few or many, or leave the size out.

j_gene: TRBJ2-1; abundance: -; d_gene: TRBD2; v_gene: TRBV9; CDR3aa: CASSVLAGVSNEQFF; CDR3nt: TGTGCCAGCAGCGTGCTAGCGGGAGTATCCAATGAGCAGTTCTTC
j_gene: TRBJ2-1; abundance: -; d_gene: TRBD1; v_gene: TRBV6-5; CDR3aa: CASSRRPDRDEQFF; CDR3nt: TGTGCCAGCAGTCGCAGGCCCGACAGGGATGAGCAGTTCTTC
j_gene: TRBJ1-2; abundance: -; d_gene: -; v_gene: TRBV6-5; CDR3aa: CASTLNPNRDGYTF; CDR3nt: TGTGCCAGCACCCTAAACCCCAACAGGGATGGCTACACCTTC
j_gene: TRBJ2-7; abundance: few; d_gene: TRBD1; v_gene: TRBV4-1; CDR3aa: CASSKGQGATYEQYF; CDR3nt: TGCGCCAGCAGCAAGGGACAGGGGGCGACCTACGAGCAGTACTTC
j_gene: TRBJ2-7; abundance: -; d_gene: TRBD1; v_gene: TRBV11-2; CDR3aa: CASSRNRGSLGEQYF; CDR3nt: TGTGCCAGCAGCCGTAACAGGGGGAGTCTCGGAGAGCAGTACTTC
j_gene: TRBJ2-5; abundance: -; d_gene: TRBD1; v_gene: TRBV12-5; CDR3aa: CASAPRDSGGQETQYF; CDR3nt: TGTGCTAGTGCCCCGAGGGACAGCGGAGGACAAGAGACCCAGTACTTC
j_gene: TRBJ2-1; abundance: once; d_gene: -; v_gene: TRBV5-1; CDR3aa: CASSRERGRGTGNEQFF; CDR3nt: TGCGCCAGCAGTAGAGAGAGGGGGCGGGGAACAGGGAATGAGCAGTTCTTC
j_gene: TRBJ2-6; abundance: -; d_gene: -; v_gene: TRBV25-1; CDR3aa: CASSESRTFSGANVLTF; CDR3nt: TGTGCCAGCAGTGAATCCCGTACTTTCTCTGGGGCCAACGTCCTGACTTTC
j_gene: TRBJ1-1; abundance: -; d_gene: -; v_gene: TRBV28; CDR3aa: CASSLQGQGTEAFF; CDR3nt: TGTGCCAGCAGTTTACAGGGGCAGGGGACTGAAGCTTTCTTT
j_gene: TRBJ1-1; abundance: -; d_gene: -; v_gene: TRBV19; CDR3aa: CASSIEVARSGEAFF; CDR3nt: TGTGCCAGTAGTATAGAAGTGGCTAGGTCCGGTGAAGCTTTCTTT
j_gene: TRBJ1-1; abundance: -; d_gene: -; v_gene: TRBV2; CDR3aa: CASSRDKNTEAFF; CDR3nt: TGTGCCAGCAGCCGCGACAAGAACACTGAAGCTTTCTTT
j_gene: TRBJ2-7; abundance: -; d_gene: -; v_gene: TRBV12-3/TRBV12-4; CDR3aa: CASRWTASYEQYF; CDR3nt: TGTGCCAGCCGCTGGACAGCTTCCTACGAGCAGTACTTC
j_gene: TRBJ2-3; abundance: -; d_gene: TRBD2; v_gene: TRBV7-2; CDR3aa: CASSLGLAFTDTQYF; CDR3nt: TGTGCCAGCAGCTTGGGACTAGCGTTCACAGATACGCAGTATTTT
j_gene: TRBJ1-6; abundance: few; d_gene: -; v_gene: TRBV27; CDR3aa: CASKFGSNNSPLHF; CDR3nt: TGTGCCAGCAAGTTCGGGAGCAATAATTCACCCCTCCACTTT
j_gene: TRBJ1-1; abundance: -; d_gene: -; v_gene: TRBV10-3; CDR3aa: CAISESGGTEAFF; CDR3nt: TGTGCCATCAGTGAGTCGGGGGGTACTGAAGCTTTCTTT
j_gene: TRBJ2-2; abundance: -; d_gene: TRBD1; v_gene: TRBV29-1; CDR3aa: CSADGQATGELFF; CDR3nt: TGCAGCGCCGATGGACAGGCCACCGGGGAGCTGTTTTTT
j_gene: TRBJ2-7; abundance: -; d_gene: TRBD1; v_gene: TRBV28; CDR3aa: CASTRSPGQRLGQYF; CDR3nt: TGTGCCAGCACTCGGTCCCCGGGACAGAGGTTAGGGCAGTACTTC
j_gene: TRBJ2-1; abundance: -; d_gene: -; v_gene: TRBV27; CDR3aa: CASSLNRDNEQFF; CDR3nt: TGTGCCAGCAGTTTGAACAGGGACAATGAGCAGTTCTTC
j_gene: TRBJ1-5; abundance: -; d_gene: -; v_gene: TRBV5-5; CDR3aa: CASSVGHAGNQPQHF; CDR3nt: TGTGCCAGCAGCGTTGGACACGCTGGAAATCAGCCCCAGCATTTT
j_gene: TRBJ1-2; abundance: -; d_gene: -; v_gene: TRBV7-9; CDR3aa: CASSRDTLYGYTF; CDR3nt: TGTGCCAGCAGCCGGGACACCCTCTATGGCTACACCTTC
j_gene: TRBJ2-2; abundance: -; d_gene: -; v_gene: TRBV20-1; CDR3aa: CSASLTVNGELFF; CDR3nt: TGCAGTGCTAGTCTGACAGTTAACGGGGAGCTGTTTTTT
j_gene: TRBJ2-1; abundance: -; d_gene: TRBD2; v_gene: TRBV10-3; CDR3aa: CAIRPGTSGSYEQFF; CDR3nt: TGTGCCATCAGGCCCGGGACTAGCGGGAGTTATGAGCAGTTCTTC
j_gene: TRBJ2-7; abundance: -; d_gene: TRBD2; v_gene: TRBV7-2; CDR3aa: CASSHQRGTYEQYF; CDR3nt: TGTGCCAGCAGCCACCAGCGGGGCACCTACGAGCAGTACTTC
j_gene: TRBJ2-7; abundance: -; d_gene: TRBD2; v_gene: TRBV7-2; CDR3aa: CASSLSSGRVPYEQYF; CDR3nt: TGTGCCAGCAGCTTGTCTAGCGGGAGGGTTCCCTACGAGCAGTACTTC